These 25 T cell receptor beta chains were sequenced from one sample in a study of shared clonotypes between healthy human individuals. Sequenced by immunoSEQ multiplex PCR; TCRdb stores in-frame clones only, minus some. Of fewer than 3 million clones listed, around 92% were seen once; the top ten hold 0.3% to 0.4%. Sample: naive CD4+ T cells from PBMCs. The subset denotes: CD45RA+ positively selected. These receptors were taken from a man aged 18 to 29 in good health. Some clones in this sample may be carry-over from other donors' samples.

The chain links TRBV28 to TRBJ2-1; a weak D match, TRBD1 (6 bases). In germline, CDR1 is MDHEN, CDR2 SYDVKM. Trimming pared 5 bases from V and 0 bases from J, leaving 8 bases between. This CDR3 contains 14 residues. The CDR3, as DNA: TGTGCCAGCAGTCAGGGGAGCTCCTACAATGAGCAGTTCTTC. This gives the protein CASSQGSSYNEQFF.

J is TRBJ1-5 and V is TRBV14; no clear D gene. Germline-derived CDR1 and CDR2 are SGHDN and FVKESK. The CDR3 runs to 11 residues. V lost 5 bases and J lost 7, with 6 bases in between. The CDR3: CASSSGQPQHF. CDR3 nucleotides: TGTGCCAGCAGCTCCGGGCAGCCCCAGCATTTT.

The chain has TRBV18 and TRBJ2-7; 9 bases are shared with TRBD1. The CDR3 totals 15 residues. Germline V lookup: CDR1 KGHSH, CDR2 LQKENI. J gave up 2 bases and V 6 bases, and 8 bases lay outside the gene matches. CDR3 bases: TGTGCCAGCTCCGAACCCGGGACAGGGCCCTACGAGCAGTACTTC. It codes for CASSEPGTGPYEQYF.

The rearrangement uses TRBV5-4 and TRBJ2-7; 10 bases map to TRBD1. The CDR3 consists of 15 residues. J was trimmed by 3 bases and V by 5 bases; bases with no gene match: 8. Germline V CDR1 and CDR2: SGHNT, YYREEE (reference sequence). CDR3 nucleotides: TGTGCCAGCAGTCTTAGTGGGACAGGGGACTACGAGCAGTACTTC. Amino acids: CASSLSGTGDYEQYF.

The V call is TRBV6-6, the J call TRBJ1-1, with D tentatively TRBD1 (5 bases). This CDR3 spans 13 amino acids. Germline V CDR1 and CDR2: MNHNY, SVGAGI (reference sequence). V lost 10 bases, J lost 1 base, and 13 bases lay in between. CDR3 residues: CAIGYGQNTEAFF. CDR3 DNA sequence: TGTGCCATAGGATACGGACAGAACACTGAAGCTTTCTTT.

V gene TRBV18 combines with J gene TRBJ2-1; 12 nucleotides line up with TRBD1. V trimming: 3 bases; J trimming: 6 bases; junction bases outside the gene matches: 3. Germline assignment: CDR1 KGHSH and CDR2 LQKENI. The CDR3 extends over 15 amino acids. The CDR3 DNA reads TGTGCCAGCTCACCGGGACAGGGGGCGTCCAATGAGCAGTTCTTC. This translates into CASSPGQGASNEQFF.

The rearrangement joins TRBV6-6 to TRBJ2-3; D is unclear. CDR3 length: 15 residues. Trimming took off 4 bases at V and 0 bases at J, with 11 bases between the two ends. The germline V gene encodes CDR1 MNHNY and CDR2 SVGAGI (reference sequence). CDR3 in DNA: TGTGCCAGCAGTTCGGGCCGAGCTAGCACAGATACGCAGTATTTT. It yields the protein CASSSGRASTDTQYF.

The J gene is TRBJ2-7, the V gene TRBV27; a possible D gene is TRBD1 (6 bases). The CDR3 length is 17 residues. Germline V lookup: CDR1 MNHEY, CDR2 SMNVEV (reference sequence). The V gene lost 4 bases and the J gene lost 4 bases, with 23 bases spanning the gap. The DNA of the CDR3 is TGTGCCAGCAGTTCTTACTCCGGGACACAGCCAGGGTACGAGCAGTACTTC. This translates into CASSSYSGTQPGYEQYF.

The DNA of the CDR3 is TGTGCCAGCAGTTACCAGAGCGAGGGGTACGAGCAGTACTTC. It is translated as CASSYQSEGYEQYF. The chain uses TRBV6-5 and TRBJ2-7; D possibly matches TRBD1 or TRBD2 (5 bases each). Germline-derived CDR1 and CDR2 are MNHEY and SVGAGI. The V end was cut by 2 bases, the J end by 4 bases, with 12 bases between. The CDR3 spans 14 residues.

As for this clone: The same CDR3 can be traced to other DNA sequences in this sample. The V and J genes are TRBV6-1 and TRBJ2-7; the D is unclear. The CDR3 contains 12 residues. Trimming removed 4 bases from V and 0 bases from J, with 4 bases in between. The germline gives CDR1 MNHNS, CDR2 SASEGT. The CDR3 is CASSAGSYEQYF. The CDR3, as DNA: TGTGCCAGCAGTGCGGGCTCCTACGAGCAGTACTTC.

The chain is built from TRBV4-1 and TRBJ1-5; 7 bases map to TRBD1. J gave up 4 bases and V 0 bases, and 12 bases lay outside the gene matches. The length of the CDR3 is 18 residues. Germline V lookup: CDR1 MGHRA, CDR2 YSYEKL. CDR3 sequence reads: CASSQDPVLGTVNQPQHF. In DNA form, the CDR3 reads TGCGCCAGCAGCCAAGATCCGGTACTAGGGACAGTAAATCAGCCCCAGCATTTT.

The rearrangement uses TRBV18 and TRBJ2-7; weak D call: TRBD2 (5 bases). V was shortened by 5 bases and J by 6 bases, with 17 bases between the two germline ends. CDR3 length equals 14 residues. The germline gives CDR1 KGHSH, CDR2 LQKENI. The CDR3 DNA reads TGTGCCAGCTCATCCGGACTGATGCCGACCGAGCAGTACTTC. As protein: CASSSGLMPTEQYF.

This clone showed up just once. The rearrangement joins TRBV25-1 to TRBJ1-1, with D perhaps TRBD1 (5 bases). Trimming removed 1 base from V and 10 bases from J, with 10 bases in between. Germline V CDR1 and CDR2: MGHDK, SYGVNS. The CDR3 consists of 12 residues. The DNA for the CDR3 is TGTGCCAGCAGTGAATCGGGGAGGGGAGCTTTCTTT. It translates to CASSESGRGAFF.

The chain employs TRBV7-3 and TRBJ2-2; 7 bases align to TRBD2. The junction had 6 bases not matched to a gene; V was cut back by 6 bases and J by 5 bases. CDR3 length: 14 residues. Germline lookup yields CDR1 SGHTA and CDR2 FQGTGA. CDR3 loop: CASSFGRETGELFF. The DNA of the CDR3 is TGTGCCAGCAGTTTCGGGCGGGAGACCGGGGAGCTGTTTTTT. Full variable domain (remainder filled in from reference TRBV7-3 and TRBJ2-2): GAGVSQTPSNKVTEKGKYVELRCDPISGHTALYWYRQSLGQGPEFLIYFQGTGAADDSGLPNDRFFAVRPEGSVSTLKIQRTERGDSAVYLCASSFGRETGELFFGEGSRLTVL.

This clone was detected only a few times. This chain links TRBV7-9 with TRBJ1-4; D ambiguous. Trimming took off 2 bases at V and 8 bases at J, with 6 bases between the two ends. The germline CDR1 and CDR2 sequences are SEHNR and FQNEAQ (reference sequence). CDR3 size: 12 residues. The CDR3 bases are TGTGCCAGCAGCTTAAGGCAAGAAAAACTGTTTTTT. This translates into CASSLRQEKLFF.

The CDR3 here is CASSSWTLERAQHF. The CDR3 DNA reads as TGTGCCAGCAGTTCATGGACACTGGAGAGGGCCCAGCATTTT. The chain recombines TRBV28 with TRBJ1-5, with a possible D match to TRBD1 (5 bases). V shed 4 bases and J shed 11 bases, with 18 bases lying between them. Germline assignment: CDR1 MDHEN and CDR2 SYDVKM. The CDR3 spans 14 residues.

V usage is TRBV28 and J usage is TRBJ2-1; 7 positions match TRBD2. CDR1 is MDHEN, CDR2 SYDVKM, per germline. The CDR3 has 14 amino acids. Germline trimming cut 7 bases from V and 7 bases from J; bases unmatched to any gene: 10. CDR3 nucleotide sequence: TGTGCCAGCATGGGCGGGAGTATCCGAAATGAGCAGTTCTTC. Protein: CASMGGSIRNEQFF.

The genes are TRBV2 and TRBJ2-7, with 7 bases lining up with TRBD1. V shed 5 bases, J shed 0 bases, and the junction held 7 bases outside the gene matches. This CDR3 contains 15 residues. Germline loops: CDR1 SNHLY, CDR2 FYNNEI. The CDR3 region has the DNA TGTGCCAGCAGTCCCGGGACAGTGAGCTCCTACGAGCAGTACTTC. Protein sequence: CASSPGTVSSYEQYF.

The chain recombines TRBV2 with TRBJ1-1; D remains unclear. In germline, CDR1 is SNHLY, CDR2 FYNNEI. The CDR3 is 14 amino acids. Trimming removed 3 bases from V and 4 bases from J, with 12 bases in between. In nucleotides, the CDR3 is TGTGCCAGCAGTGAGGGCCCCCCGGGCACTGAAGCTTTCTTT. The encoded protein is CASSEGPPGTEAFF.

The chain carries TRBV28 and TRBJ2-7, with 11 bases identical to TRBD2. J gave up 1 base and V 6 bases, and 8 bases lay outside the gene matches. CDR3 size: 16 residues. Per germline, CDR1 MDHEN and CDR2 SYDVKM. CDR3 sequence (DNA): TGTGCCAGCAGGGAACGACTAGCGGGACAGTCCTACGAGCAGTACTTC. Residues: CASRERLAGQSYEQYF.

CDR3 nucleotide sequence: TGTGCCAGCAGTGACCACCAGGTACAGCCTAATCAGCCCCAGCATTTT. Translating it yields CASSDHQVQPNQPQHF. The V and J genes are TRBV6-1 and TRBJ1-5; D remains unclear. Trimming left V 3 bases short and J 4 bases short, with 16 bases between. Germline V lookup: CDR1 MNHNS, CDR2 SASEGT. The CDR3 length is 16 residues.

The chain has TRBV4-1 and TRBJ1-5; D may be TRBD1 (5 bases). The germline V gene has CDR1 MGHRA and CDR2 YSYEKL. With 2 bases removed from V and 0 bases from J, the gap between germline ends came to 8 bases. CDR3 size: 15 residues. The CDR3 DNA follows: TGCGCCAGCAGCCAAACAGGAGGTAGCAATCAGCCCCAGCATTTT. This codes for CASSQTGGSNQPQHF.

The chain links TRBV18 to TRBJ2-2; 7 nucleotides match TRBD2. The CDR3 is 16 amino acids. The germline gives CDR1 KGHSH, CDR2 LQKENI. V shed 6 bases, J shed 2 bases, and the junction held 9 bases outside the gene matches. The CDR3 here is CASSPGLPGNTGELFF. The DNA for the CDR3 is TGTGCCAGCTCGCCGGGACTACCGGGCAACACCGGGGAGCTGTTTTTT.

The rearrangement joins TRBV19 to TRBJ2-7, with D unresolved. CDR1 and CDR2 (germline): LNHDA, SQIVND (reference sequence). The CDR3 totals 13 residues. V was shortened by 3 bases and J by 5 bases, with 11 bases between the two germline ends. This chain's CDR3 is CASSIRRGDEQYF. In DNA, the CDR3 is TGTGCCAGTAGTATCCGGCGTGGGGACGAGCAGTACTTC.

V gene TRBV11-1 combines with J gene TRBJ2-1; 13 bases are a match to TRBD2. This CDR3 has 19 residues. V dropped 5 bases and J dropped 0; count of bases not matched to a gene: 10. CDR1 is SGHAT, CDR2 FQDESV, per germline (reference sequence). CDR3 bases: TGTGCCAGCAGCCGCGGGACTAGCGGGACCTATAGCTCCTACAATGAGCAGTTCTTC. Encoded protein: CASSRGTSGTYSSYNEQFF.